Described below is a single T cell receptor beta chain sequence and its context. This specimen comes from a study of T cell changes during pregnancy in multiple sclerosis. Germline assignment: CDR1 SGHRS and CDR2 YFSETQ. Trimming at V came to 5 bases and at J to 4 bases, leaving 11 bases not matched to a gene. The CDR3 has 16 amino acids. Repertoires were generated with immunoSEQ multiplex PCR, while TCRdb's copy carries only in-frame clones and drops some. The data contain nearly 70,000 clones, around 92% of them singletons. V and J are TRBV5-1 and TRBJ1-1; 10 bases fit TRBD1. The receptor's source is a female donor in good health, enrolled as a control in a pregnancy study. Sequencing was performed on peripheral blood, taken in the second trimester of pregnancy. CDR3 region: CASSPGTGAPLTEAFF. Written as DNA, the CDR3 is TGCGCCAGCAGTCCCGGGACAGGGGCCCCCCTCACTGAAGCTTTCTTT.